The 15 T cell receptor beta chains in this list originate from one sample, sequenced in a study of graft-versus-host responses after intestinal transplantation. The study plated some 200,000 CFSE-labeled responders with some 200,000 irradiated, violet-dye-labeled stimulators. The table came from immunoSEQ multiplex PCR; TCRdb's copy has only in-frame clones and leaves some out. Here the sample spans about 15,000 clones, around 42% being singletons. The material was alloreactive CD8+ T cells from a mixed lymphocyte reaction culture, obtained before intestinal transplant. Subset: CFSE-low proliferating T cells sorted from roughly six-day pre-transplant mixed lymphocyte reaction (GvH or HvG direction). The receptors shown here come from a human patient who received an intestinal transplant.

CDR3 sequence: CASSRGFATYEQYF. The CDR3 DNA is TGTGCCAGCAGCCGAGGGTTTGCTACCTACGAGCAGTACTTC. The rearrangement links TRBV5-8 to TRBJ2-7; weak D call: TRBD2 (5 bases). This CDR3 is built from 14 residues. The germline CDR1 and CDR2 sequences are SGHTS and YDEGEE. V dropped 4 bases and J dropped 2 bases, with 13 bases sitting between them.

This clone was counted only a few times. The rearrangement uses TRBV16 and TRBJ1-1; a weak D match, TRBD1 (5 bases). The CDR3 runs to 12 residues. Trimming took 2 bases from V and 7 from J, leaving 8 bases between them. The germline V gene has CDR1 KGHSY and CDR2 FQNENV. CDR3 sequence (DNA): TGTGCCAGCAGCCAACGGGACTTTGAAGCTTTCTTT. Its translation: CASSQRDFEAFF.

CDR3 loop: CASSGEGYNEQFF. For the CDR3, the DNA is TGTGCCAGCAGTGGTGAGGGCTACAATGAGCAGTTCTTC. This chain links TRBV2 with TRBJ2-1; D is possibly TRBD2 (5 bases). The CDR3 covers 13 residues. Germline CDR1 reads SNHLY; CDR2 reads FYNNEI. V was pared by 4 bases and J by 3 bases, with 7 bases between.

This rearrangement joins TRBV6-9 to TRBJ2-5; D is possibly TRBD2 (6 bases). V was shortened by 1 base and J by 2 bases, with 11 bases between the two germline ends. The CDR3 is 15 amino acids. Germline lookup yields CDR1 MNHGY and CDR2 SVAAGI. CDR3 bases: TGTGCCAGCAGTTATTACGGGACTGATCAAGAGACCCAGTACTTC. It specifies CASSYYGTDQETQYF.

The rearrangement links TRBV7-7 to TRBJ1-3, with D unclear. The V end lost 4 bases, the J end lost 4 bases, and 11 bases lay between the germline ends. Germline CDR1 and CDR2: SSHAT and FNYEAQ (reference sequence). This CDR3 is built from 14 residues. CDR3 nucleotides: TGTGCCAGCAGCTACGGGGTTGAAGGAAACACCATATATTTT. Protein: CASSYGVEGNTIYF.

This clone has only a few counts. The chain couples TRBV4-3 to TRBJ1-1; D is unclear. Trimming pared 0 bases from V and 3 bases from J, leaving 5 bases between. This CDR3 has 13 residues. CDR1 and CDR2 from the germline V gene are LGHNA and YSLEER. The CDR3 DNA is TGCGCCAGCAGCCAAGAAAGGGACACTGAAGCTTTCTTT. This encodes CASSQERDTEAFF.

By frequency in the sample, this clone is medium-sized. The CDR3 DNA reads TGTGCCAGCAGTGATGGGGTTACTAACTATGGCTACACCTTC. It is translated as CASSDGVTNYGYTF. The chain recombines TRBV2 with TRBJ1-2; no reliable D call. Trimming pared 3 bases from V and 0 bases from J, leaving 8 bases between. The CDR3 sequence is 14 residues long. Germline CDR1 SNHLY, CDR2 FYNNEI.

This clone was seen a handful of times. The V call is TRBV6-1, the J call TRBJ2-7; D is unclear. V lost 3 bases to trimming and J lost 4 bases, with 7 bases between them. The germline V gene has CDR1 MNHNS and CDR2 SASEGT. The CDR3 is 12 residues long. The CDR3 region has the DNA TGTGCCAGCAGTGATGACGGATACGAGCAGTACTTC. Translating gives CASSDDGYEQYF.

This clone was counted only a few times. V is TRBV30 and J is TRBJ2-3; TRBD1 matches at 10 bases. With V trimmed by 2 bases and J by 2 bases, 7 bases remained unmatched. In germline, CDR1 is GTSNPN, CDR2 SVGIG (reference sequence). The CDR3 extends over 16 amino acids. The CDR3, as DNA: TGTGCCTGGAGTCCCCCGGGACAGGGGTTCACAGATACGCAGTATTTT. It yields the protein CAWSPPGQGFTDTQYF.

This clone was recorded a few times. The rearrangement uses TRBV10-3 and TRBJ2-2; either TRBD1 or TRBD2 may supply D (6 bases each). The germline V gene has CDR1 ENHRY and CDR2 SYGVKD. This CDR3 is 14 amino acids long. V was clipped by 7 bases and J by 0 bases, with 9 bases between them. The CDR3 sequence: CAITGGPNTGELFF. Here the CDR3 DNA reads TGTGCCATCACCGGGGGCCCGAACACCGGGGAGCTGTTTTTT.

V usage is TRBV9 and J usage is TRBJ1-4, with D possibly TRBD1 on 6 matching bases. The germline V and J ends were trimmed by 0 bases and 0 bases, with 9 bases remaining between them. This CDR3 has 16 residues. Looked up from germline, CDR1 is SGDLS and CDR2 is YYNGEE. The CDR3 sequence is CASSVGTVATNEKLFF. The CDR3, as DNA: TGTGCCAGCAGCGTAGGGACAGTCGCAACTAATGAAAAACTGTTTTTT. Looking up the rest from reference TRBV9 and TRBJ1-4 gives the full variable domain: DSGVTQTPKHLITATGQRVTLRCSPRSGDLSVYWYQQSLDQGLQFLIQYYNGEERAKGNILERFSAQQFPDLHSELNLSSLELGDSALYFCASSVGTVATNEKLFFGSGTQLSVL.

This chain links TRBV27 with TRBJ2-3; 9 nucleotides match TRBD2. CDR3 size: 18 residues. Germline CDR1 and CDR2: MNHEY and SMNVEV (reference sequence). J was trimmed by 2 bases and V by 3 bases; bases with no gene match: 12. CDR3 loop: CASSFSRAGGLHTDTQYF. CDR3 bases: TGTGCCAGCAGTTTTAGTCGGGCGGGAGGGTTGCACACAGATACGCAGTATTTT.

V usage is TRBV2 and J usage is TRBJ2-1; the match to TRBD2 covers 10 bases. The CDR3 contains 17 residues. J lost 4 bases, V lost 2 bases, and 8 bases had no gene match. Germline loops: CDR1 SNHLY, CDR2 FYNNEI. The CDR3, as DNA: TGTGCCAGCAGTGAAAAGGTACTAGCGGGAATTTACAATGAGCAGTTCTTC. It yields the protein CASSEKVLAGIYNEQFF.

The chain is built from TRBV2 and TRBJ2-3, with 11 bases that match TRBD2. V dropped 3 bases and J dropped 1; count of bases not matched to a gene: 6. Germline V lookup: CDR1 SNHLY, CDR2 FYNNEI. The CDR3 is made up of 17 amino acids. As DNA, the CDR3 is TGTGCCAGCAGTGACACTAGCGGGAGCCGGGGCACAGATACGCAGTATTTT. Its translation is CASSDTSGSRGTDTQYF.

Only a few counts were recorded for this clone. The V and J genes are TRBV5-6 and TRBJ2-1, with TRBD2 identical over 10 bases. The CDR3 sequence is 14 residues long. From germline, CDR1 is SGHDT and CDR2 YYEEEE. V lost 2 bases to trimming and J lost 8 bases; unmatched junction nucleotides: 4. CDR3 DNA: TGTGCCAGCAGCTTCGCTAGCGGGAGCCATGAGCAGTTCTTC. Its translation: CASSFASGSHEQFF.